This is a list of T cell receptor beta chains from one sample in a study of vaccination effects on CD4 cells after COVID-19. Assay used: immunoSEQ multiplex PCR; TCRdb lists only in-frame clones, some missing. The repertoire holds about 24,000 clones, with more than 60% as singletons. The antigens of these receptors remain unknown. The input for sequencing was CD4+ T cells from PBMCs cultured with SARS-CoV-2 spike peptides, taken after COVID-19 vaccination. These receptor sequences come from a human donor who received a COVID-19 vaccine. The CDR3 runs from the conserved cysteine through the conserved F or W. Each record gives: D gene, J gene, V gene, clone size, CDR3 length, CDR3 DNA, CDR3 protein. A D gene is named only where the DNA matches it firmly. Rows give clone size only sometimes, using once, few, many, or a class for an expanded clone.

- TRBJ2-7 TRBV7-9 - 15 TGTGCCAGCAGCATTGGACGCCCCTTCGCCTACGAGCAGTACTTC CASSIGRPFAYEQYF
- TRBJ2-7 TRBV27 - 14 TGTGCCAGCGGTGAGAGCAGGAGCTCCTACGAGCAGTACTTC CASGESRSSYEQYF
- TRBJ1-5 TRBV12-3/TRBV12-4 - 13 TGTGCCAGCAGCCCGGTCGAGAATCAGCCCCAGCATTTT CASSPVENQPQHF
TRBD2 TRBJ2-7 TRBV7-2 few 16 TGTGCCAGCAGCTCAGATAGCGGGAGGGCCTTGCCTAAGCAGTACTTC CASSSDSGRALPKQYF
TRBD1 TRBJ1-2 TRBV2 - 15 TGTGCCAGCAGCGGAGACAGGGGGCGCCGCTATGGCTACACCTTC CASSGDRGRRYGYTF
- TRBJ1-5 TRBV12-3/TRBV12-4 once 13 TGTGCCAGCAGAAGCACAGGGTACCAGCCCCAGCATTTT CASRSTGYQPQHF
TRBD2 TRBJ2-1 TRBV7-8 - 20 TGTGCCAGCAGCTTATTCCGAGCGGGAGTCTCCCTTAGGTCCTACAATGAGCAGTTCTTC CASSLFRAGVSLRSYNEQFF
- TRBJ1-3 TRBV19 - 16 TGTGCCAGTAGTAGCCCGACAGGCCACTCTGGAAACACCATATATTTT CASSSPTGHSGNTIYF
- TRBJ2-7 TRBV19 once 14 TGTGCCAGTAGTACGTGGCGGAGCTCCTACGAGCAGTACTTC CASSTWRSSYEQYF
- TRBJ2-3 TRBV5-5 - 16 TGTGCCAGCAGCTTGGGGGAAGGAGTGCAAGTGGATACGCAGTATTTT CASSLGEGVQVDTQYF
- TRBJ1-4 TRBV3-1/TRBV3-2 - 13 TGTGCCAGCAGCCAAGATAGGCGATCTATCCTGTTTTTT CASSQDRRSILFF
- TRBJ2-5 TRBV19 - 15 TGTGCCAGTAGTATTAGCCAAACAGGCCAAGAGACCCAGTACTTC CASSISQTGQETQYF
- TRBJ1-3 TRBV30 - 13 TGTGCCTGGAGGTGTGCAGGGGGAAACACCATATATTTT CAWRCAGGNTIYF
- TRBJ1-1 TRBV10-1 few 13 TGCGCCAGCAGTAGAGCGGGGGATACTGAAGCTTTCTTT CASSRAGDTEAFF
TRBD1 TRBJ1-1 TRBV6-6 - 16 TGTGCCAGCAGTTACTCGTTTCGGCAGGGGGGCGCTGAAGCTTTCTTT CASSYSFRQGGAEAFF
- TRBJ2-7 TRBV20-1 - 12 TGCAGTGCTAGTTCTGGGGGGTACGAGCAGTACTTC CSASSGGYEQYF
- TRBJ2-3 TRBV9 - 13 TGTGCCAGCAGCGTAGGATCGGCAGATACGCAGTATTTT CASSVGSADTQYF
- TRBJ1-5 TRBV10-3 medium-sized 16 TGTGCCATCAGTGAGTCGTTACAGCAGGGGAGAGGGCCCCAGCATTTT CAISESLQQGRGPQHF
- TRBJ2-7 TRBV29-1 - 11 TGCAGCGTTGCGACCGACTACGAGCAGTACTTC CSVATDYEQYF
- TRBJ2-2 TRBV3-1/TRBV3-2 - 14 TGTGCCAGCAGCCAAGAAGGCAGAACCGGGGAGCTGTTTTTT CASSQEGRTGELFF
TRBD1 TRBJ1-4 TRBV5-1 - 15 TGCGCCAGCAGCTTGGGGGACAGGGGATCCGAAAAACTGTTTTTT CASSLGDRGSEKLFF
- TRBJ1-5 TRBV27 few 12 TGTGCCAGCAGTTTTCTCGATCAGCCCCAGCATTTT CASSFLDQPQHF
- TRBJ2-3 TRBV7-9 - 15 TGTGCCAGCAGCCTGCGACAGGCTAGCACAGATACGCAGTATTTT CASSLRQASTDTQYF
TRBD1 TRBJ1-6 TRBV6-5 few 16 TGTGCCAGCAGTTACTCGATAGGACAGGGAATCTCACCCCTCCACTTT CASSYSIGQGISPLHF
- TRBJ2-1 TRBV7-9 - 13 TGTGCCAGCAGCTTAGATATTCTAGCGAACTGTGTCTTC CASSLDILANCVF
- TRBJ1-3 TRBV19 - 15 TGTGCCAGTAGACTACGAGGTTCCCCCGGAAACACCATATATTTT CASRLRGSPGNTIYF
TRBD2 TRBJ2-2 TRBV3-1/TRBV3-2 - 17 TGTGCCAGCAGCCAAGCTGAACTAGCGACCGGCACCGGGGAGCTGTTTTTT CASSQAELATGTGELFF
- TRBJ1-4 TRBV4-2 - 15 TGTGCCAGCAGCCAAGGGAGGGCAACTAATGAAAAACTGTTTTTT CASSQGRATNEKLFF
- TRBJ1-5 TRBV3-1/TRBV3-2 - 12 TGTGCCAGCAGCCAAGGCCAGCAGCCCCAGCATTTT CASSQGQQPQHF
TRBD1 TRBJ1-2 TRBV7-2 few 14 TGTGCCAGCAGCCAATCGACAGGGTTTGCAGGCTACACCTTC CASSQSTGFAGYTF
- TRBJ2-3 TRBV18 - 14 TGTGCCAGCTCACCACAACCTAGCACAGATACGCAGTATTTT CASSPQPSTDTQYF
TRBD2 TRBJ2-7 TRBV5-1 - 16 TGCGCCAGCAGCTGGACCCTAGCGGCCGTTGGTTACGAGCAGTACTTC CASSWTLAAVGYEQYF
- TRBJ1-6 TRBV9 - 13 TGTGCCAGCAGCGCCAGGGTCGGATCACCCCTCCACTTT CASSARVGSPLHF
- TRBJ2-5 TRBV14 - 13 TGTGCCAGCAGCCAGGCACTAGTATCGGCCCAGTACTTC CASSQALVSAQYF
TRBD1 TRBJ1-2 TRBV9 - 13 TGTGCCAGCAGTGATACAGGGGACTATGGCTACACCTTC CASSDTGDYGYTF
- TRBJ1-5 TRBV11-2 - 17 TGTGCCAGCAGCCCTATAACACACAGGGTTAGCAATCAGCCCCAGCATTTT CASSPITHRVSNQPQHF
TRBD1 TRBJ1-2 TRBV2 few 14 TGTGCCAGCAGCGCGGGACAGGGCCACTATGGCTACACCTTC CASSAGQGHYGYTF
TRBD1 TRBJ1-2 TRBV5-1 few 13 TGCGCCAGCAGCGGACAGGGGATCCTAGGCTACACCTTC CASSGQGILGYTF
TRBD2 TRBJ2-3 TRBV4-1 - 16 TGCGCCAGCAGCCAAGAAGTTAGCGGGGGATCAGATACGCAGTATTTT CASSQEVSGGSDTQYF
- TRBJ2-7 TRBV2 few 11 TGTGCCAGCAGTCCCTTGGGGGAGCAGTACTTC CASSPLGEQYF
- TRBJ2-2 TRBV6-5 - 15 TGTGCCAGCAGTAACCTCATTGCGAACACCGGGGAGCTGTTTTTT CASSNLIANTGELFF
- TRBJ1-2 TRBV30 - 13 TGTGCCTGGAGTAGGTCCCTAAACTATGGCTACACCTTC CAWSRSLNYGYTF
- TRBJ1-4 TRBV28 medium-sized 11 TGTGCCAGCAGCACAAATGAAAAACTGTTTTTT CASSTNEKLFF
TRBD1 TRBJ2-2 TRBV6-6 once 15 TGTGCCAGCAGAGAGGGACAGGGGGGCACCGGGGAGCTGTTTTTT CASREGQGGTGELFF
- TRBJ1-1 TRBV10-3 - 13 TGTGCCATCAGTGTAACGGGAAACACTGAAGCTTTCTTT CAISVTGNTEAFF
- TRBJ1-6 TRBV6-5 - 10 TGTGCCAGCAACCATTCACCCCTCCACTTT CASNHSPLHF
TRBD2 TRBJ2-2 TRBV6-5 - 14 TGTGCCAGCAAGCGGGATCAAAGCACCGGGGAGCTGTTTTTT CASKRDQSTGELFF
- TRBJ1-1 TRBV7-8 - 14 TGTGCCAGCAGCTTAGGTGGCCAGGACGGAGAAGCTTTCTTT CASSLGGQDGEAFF
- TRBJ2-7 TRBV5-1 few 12 TGCGCCAGCAGACAAGACAACTACGAGCAGTACTTC CASRQDNYEQYF
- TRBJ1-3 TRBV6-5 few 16 TGTGCCAGCAGTTACTCGATTGCGGGGGCTGGAAACACCATATATTTT CASSYSIAGAGNTIYF
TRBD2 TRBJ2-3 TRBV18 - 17 TGTGCCAGCTCACCCATGTTAGCGGGGGGCCACACAGATACGCAGTATTTT CASSPMLAGGHTDTQYF
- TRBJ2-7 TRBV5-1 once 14 TGCGCCAGCAGCTCCGGGACCCCCGGGGACGAGCAGTACTTC CASSSGTPGDEQYF
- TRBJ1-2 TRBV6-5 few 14 TGTGCCAGCTCGCCCGGGATGGGGACGAGTGGCTACACCTTC CASSPGMGTSGYTF
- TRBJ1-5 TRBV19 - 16 TGTGCCAGTAGTATAGGACAGGCCCTCGGCAATCAGCCCCAGCATTTT CASSIGQALGNQPQHF
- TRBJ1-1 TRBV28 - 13 TGTGCCAGCAGATTGAACCTGAGGACTGAAGCTTTCTTT CASRLNLRTEAFF
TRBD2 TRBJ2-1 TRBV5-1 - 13 TGCGCCAGCACTGCGGGAGTCTACAATGAGCAGTTCTTC CASTAGVYNEQFF
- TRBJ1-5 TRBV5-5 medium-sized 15 TGTGCCAGCAGCTTGACCGTACTCAGCAATCAGCCCCAGCATTTT CASSLTVLSNQPQHF
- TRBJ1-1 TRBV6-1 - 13 TGTGCCAGCAGTGAATTAGGGGGGTCTGAAGCTTTCTTT CASSELGGSEAFF